The 18 T cell receptor beta chains in this list originate from one sample, sequenced in a study of tumor and adjacent non-tumor tissue in lung cancer. The library came from three nested PCR rounds adapted from ARM-PCR protocols. Each CDR3 protein is one row after TCRdb ran MiXCR on the multiplex PCR reads. The sample carries some 99,000 distinct CDR3 sequences, roughly 74% recorded once. This sample's RNA came from whole unsorted tissue. Material: lung tumor tissue. The receptors come from a woman in her sixties with non-small cell lung cancer.

In its sample, this clonotype was seen once. The genes are TRBV20-1 and TRBJ1-4, with 7 nucleotides matching TRBD1. There are 13 residues in the CDR3. Germline CDR1 DFQATT, CDR2 SNEGSKA (reference sequence). V shed 4 bases, J shed 8 bases, and the junction held 7 bases outside the gene matches. CDR3 region: CSAKGDSDEKLFF. CDR3 bases: TGCAGTGCTAAGGGGGACAGCGACGAAAAACTGTTTTTT.

On this clonotype: The junction does not match germline at one end; this may be a read error. The chain is built from TRBV4-3 and TRBJ2-1; D is uncertain. Germline V CDR1 and CDR2: LGHNA, YSLEER. CDR3 size: 15 residues. The CDR3 region is CVSSQDRISYNEQFF. CDR3 DNA: TGCGTCAGCAGTCAAGATCGGATCTCTTACAATGAGCAGTTCTTC.

Details on this clonotype: The junction shows a germline mismatch at one end, possibly a read error. The rearrangement links TRBV29-1 to TRBJ2-7, with 12 bases lining up with TRBD1. From germline, CDR1 is SQVTM and CDR2 ANQGSEA. The CDR3 extends over 19 amino acids. The chain's CDR3 is CSHLSSSSPGQGAIYKQYF. The DNA for the CDR3 is TGCAGCCATTTATCCTCCTCCTCCCCGGGACAGGGGGCCATCTACAAGCAGTACTTC.

Comments on this clonotype: Likely a read error: the CDR3 ends without its conserved phenylalanine or tryptophan. The chain is built from TRBV5-4 and TRBJ2-2; 8 positions agree with TRBD1. Per germline, CDR1 SGHNT and CDR2 YYREEE (reference sequence). The CDR3 runs to 16 residues. The CDR3: CASSSGQGKDTGELFY. In DNA, the CDR3 is TGTGCCAGCAGCTCCGGACAGGGCAAAGACACCGGTGAGCTGTTTTAT.

For this clonotype: Given a much more abundant clone one base away, this may be a read error. The chain couples TRBV6-2 or TRBV6-3 to TRBJ1-2; D unresolved. This CDR3 is 14 amino acids long. The germline CDR1 and CDR2 sequences are MNHEY and SVGEGT. The CDR3 DNA reads as TGTACCAGCAGTTACAACGCGGGGTCCTATGGCTACACCTTC. Its translation is CTSSYNAGSYGYTF.

This clonotype is termed large. This chain connects TRBV10-1 to TRBJ2-3, with 11 bases matching TRBD2. The length of the CDR3 is 17 residues. V dropped 3 bases and J dropped 6; count of bases not matched to a gene: 11. The germline gives CDR1 WNHNN, CDR2 SYGVQD (reference sequence). Here the CDR3 reads CASSDSASGRSGDTQYF. The CDR3 region has the DNA TGCGCCAGCAGTGACTCCGCTAGCGGGAGGAGCGGGGATACGCAGTATTTT.

As for this clonotype: This sequence may be a read error, since a much larger clone differs from it by one base. The V call is TRBV6-2 or TRBV6-3, the J call TRBJ2-4, with a possible D match to TRBD1 (5 bases). In germline, CDR1 is MNHEY, CDR2 SVGEGT. The V end lost 4 bases, the J end lost 2 bases, and 18 bases lay between the germline ends. The CDR3 extends over 17 amino acids. The CDR3, as DNA: TGTGCCAGCAGTTCGACAGCCCGGGCCCGGACCAAAAACATTCAGTACTTC. Translating it yields CASSSTARARTKNIQYF.

Points on this clonotype: This could be a read error, since a much larger clone is one nucleotide away. This sequence joins TRBV10-3 and TRBJ2-5; 7 bases match TRBD1. This CDR3 is built from 14 residues. In germline, CDR1 is ENHRY, CDR2 SYGVKD. J gave up 3 bases and V 4 bases, and 5 bases lay outside the gene matches. CDR3 nucleotides: TGTGCCATCAGTGTCCTCACAGGGGAAGAGACCCAGTACTTC. This codes for CAISVLTGEETQYF.

The V gene is TRBV11-1, the J gene TRBJ2-2; 8 positions agree with TRBD1. Germline V gene lookup returns CDR1 SGHAT and CDR2 FQDESV (reference sequence). The CDR3 spans 16 residues. J gave up 17 bases and V 5 bases, and 22 bases lay outside the gene matches. Here the CDR3 DNA reads TGTGCCAGCAGCGCCTGGACAGGGATGAACACCGGGGTGCTATTTTTT. This codes for CASSAWTGMNTGVLFF.

Points on this clonotype: At one end the junction does not follow the germline gene, possibly because of a read error. The gene calls are TRBV4-1 and TRBJ2-7, with D maybe TRBD2 (5 bases). From germline, CDR1 is MGHRA and CDR2 YSYEKL. CDR3 size: 13 residues. As DNA, the CDR3 is TGCGCCAGCAACCAAGATAGGTCAGACTATCAGTACTTC. It translates to CASNQDRSDYQYF.

The chain joins TRBV12-3 or TRBV12-4 to TRBJ1-2; the D gene is possibly TRBD1 (6 bases). The V end was cut by 3 bases, the J end by 2 bases, with 10 bases between. The CDR3 has 14 residues. CDR3 region: CASSFGGRNYGYTF. The DNA for the CDR3 is TGTGCCAGCAGTTTTGGGGGGCGAAACTATGGCTACACCTTC.

In nucleotides, the CDR3 is TGTGCCAGCAGCTTAGATGCCGGAGGGTGGTATGGCTACACCTTC. This gives the protein CASSLDAGGWYGYTF. V is TRBV11-2 and J is TRBJ1-2; D not resolved. The V gene's germline CDR1 is SGHAT and CDR2 FQNNGV. The CDR3 has 15 amino acids. V lost 0 bases and J 5 bases, leaving 13 bases between the germline ends.

This clonotype came up many times. V and J are TRBV12-3 or TRBV12-4 and TRBJ2-1; D unresolved. The CDR3 length is 15 residues. Trimming removed 6 bases at V and 8 bases at J, with 20 bases between. The CDR3 is CASSPPTVRSYEQFF. The CDR3 DNA follows: TGTGCCAGCAGCCCCCCCACAGTTAGGAGCTATGAGCAGTTCTTC.

Turning to this clonotype: The CDR3 end shows no conserved phenylalanine or tryptophan, and so a read error is likely. The V call is TRBV11-3, the J call TRBJ2-3; D possibly uses TRBD1 or TRBD2 (5 bases each). Per germline, CDR1 SGHNT and CDR2 YENEEA. The CDR3 is 16 amino acids. CDR3 sequence (DNA): TGTGCCAGCAGCTCAGGACTTGATGGGGCCACAGATATGCAGTATTCT. It specifies CASSSGLDGATDMQYS.

As concerns this clonotype: A much bigger clone sits one base away, suggesting this may be a read error. This rearrangement joins TRBV6-5 to TRBJ2-7; D not resolved. The CDR3 extends over 15 amino acids. CDR1 is MNHEY, CDR2 SVGAGI, per germline. CDR3 DNA sequence: TGTGCCAGCAGCTACTCTTCAAGTACACAGTACGAGCAGTACTTC. It codes for CASSYSSSTQYEQYF.

This clonotype has a single count. J is TRBJ1-3 and V is TRBV29-1; D unresolved. Trimming pared 3 bases from V and 0 bases from J, leaving 9 bases between. CDR3 size: 14 residues. CDR1 and CDR2 (germline): SQVTM, ANQGSEA. CDR3 coding DNA: TGCAGCGTTGAGAAGGGTAGCTCTGGAAACACCATATATTTT. It specifies CSVEKGSSGNTIYF.

This clonotype was seen only once. Lacking the conserved final phenylalanine or tryptophan, this CDR3 likely reflects a read error. No DNA is shown, since the ends of the CDR3 on it are uncertain; the CDR3 is the one TCRdb lists. V gene TRBV20-1 combines with J gene TRBJ2-3; TRBD2, the D gene given by the table, was not confirmed from the DNA. CDR1 and CDR2 (germline): DFQATT, SNEGSKA (reference sequence). Inclusive of both ends, the CDR3 amounts to 13 amino acids. The CDR3: CSAPAGSTDTHYL.

Details on this clonotype: The germline gene is not matched at one end of the junction; a read error may be the cause. CDR3 DNA: TGTGCTACCATTGATTCATCGGACAGTTCCTACGAGCAGTACTTC. Encoded protein: CATIDSSDSSYEQYF. The rearrangement joins TRBV24-1 to TRBJ2-7; weak D call: TRBD1 (6 bases). Germline-derived CDR1 and CDR2 are KGHDR and SFDVKD. This CDR3 contains 15 residues.